The 30 T cell receptor beta chains below all came from one sample that was sequenced in a study of T cells in Graves' hyperthyroidism and ophthalmopathy. What was amplified from RNA transcripts were TCR beta CDR3 regions. The primer set for the first-round RT-PCR of the TCR CDR3 was HTBI. Each CDR3 protein is one row after TCRdb ran MiXCR on the multiplex PCR reads. The profile covers approximately 400,000 distinct CDR3 sequences, with around a sixth appearing a single time and approximately 30% taken by the ten largest. The sequenced material came from blood. These receptors were collected from a woman between 18 and 29 years old with Graves' hyperthyroidism that later progressed to Graves' ophthalmopathy.

This clonotype came up many times. The chain employs TRBV30 and TRBJ2-2; a weak D match, TRBD1 (6 bases). The V end lost 5 bases, the J end lost 0 bases, and 13 bases lay between the germline ends. The CDR3 loop spans 15 amino acids. CDR1 is GTSNPN and CDR2 is SVGIG in the germline V gene (reference sequence). The CDR3 spells CAWGQRDPNTGELFF. DNA of the CDR3: TGTGCCTGGGGACAGAGGGATCCGAACACCGGGGAGCTGTTTTTT.

The chain combines TRBV9 with TRBJ2-1; weak D call: TRBD2 (6 bases). The germline gives CDR1 SGDLS, CDR2 YYNGEE. Trimming left V 3 bases short and J 7 bases short, with 17 bases between. This CDR3 region has 15 residues. CDR3 in amino acids: CASSEYSGVGNEQFF. In nucleotides, the CDR3 is TGTGCCAGCAGCGAGTACTCGGGAGTAGGGAATGAGCAGTTCTTC.

To note about this clonotype: Just one base apart from a much larger clone, this may be a read error. J is TRBJ2-3 and V is TRBV28; D remains unclear. This CDR3 has 16 amino acids. The germline V gene encodes CDR1 MDHEN and CDR2 SYDVKM. Trimming took off 2 bases at V and 2 bases at J, with 14 bases between the two ends. CDR3 sequence reads: CASSLGFSPHTDTQYF. In DNA, the CDR3 is TGTGCCAGCAGTTTAGGCTTTAGTCCTCACACAGATACGCAGTATTTT.

The table lists this clonotype with a few counts. The chain recombines TRBV2 with TRBJ2-7; TRBD1 might be the D (6 bases). This CDR3 is 13 amino acids long. CDR1 is SNHLY, CDR2 FYNNEI, per germline. V lost 6 bases to trimming and J lost 3 bases, with 12 bases between them. This CDR3 is CASRGGFVYEQYF. Here the CDR3 DNA reads TGTGCCAGCAGAGGGGGATTTGTCTACGAGCAGTACTTC.

This clonotype was detected ten times or more. The rearrangement links TRBV2 to TRBJ2-3, with TRBD2 matching 7 bases. V shed 7 bases, J shed 6 bases, and the junction held 13 bases outside the gene matches. CDR1 SNHLY and CDR2 FYNNEI come from the germline V gene. This CDR3 is built from 15 residues. The DNA of the CDR3 is TGTGCCAGCATCCAGGGAGGGGTATGGACCGATACGCAGTATTTT. Protein sequence: CASIQGGVWTDTQYF.

This clonotype was found once. The genes are TRBV29-1 and TRBJ2-3; D is uncertain. This CDR3 contains 10 residues. Germline V CDR1 and CDR2: SQVTM, ANQGSEA. The V end was cut by 5 bases, the J end by 7 bases, with 7 bases between. The CDR3 spells CSVLQHTQYF. The CDR3 nucleotides read TGCAGCGTTTTACAGCATACGCAGTATTTT.

This clonotype was detected ten times or more. The chain uses TRBV6-1 and TRBJ1-5; possible D gene TRBD1, 6 bases. The CDR3 is 17 residues long. V dropped 7 bases and J dropped 3 bases, with 22 bases sitting between them. Germline V lookup: CDR1 MNHNS, CDR2 SASEGT. The CDR3 region is CASTGWAMDSFNQPQHF. Here the CDR3 DNA reads TGTGCCAGCACCGGGTGGGCGATGGACAGCTTCAATCAGCCCCAGCATTTT.

About this clonotype: This may come from a read error, since a much larger clone is one base off. This chain links TRBV7-9 with TRBJ2-1, with TRBD2 as a possible D gene (5 bases). There are 15 residues in the CDR3. Deletions cut 5 bases from V and 8 bases from J, with 19 bases between. CDR1 is SEHNR, CDR2 FQNEAQ, per germline (reference sequence). Here the CDR3 reads CASSPASRRGDEQFF. The CDR3 coding sequence is TGTGCCAGCAGCCCCGCTAGCCGCCGGGGTGATGAGCAGTTCTTC. Supplemented by reference TRBV7-9 and TRBJ2-1, the full variable domain reads DTGVSQNPRHKITKRGQNVTFRCDPISEHNRLYWYRQTLGQGPEFLTYFQNEAQLEKSRLLSDRFSAERPKGSFSTLEIQRTEQGDSAMYLCASSPASRRGDEQFFGPGTRLTVL.

At least ten counts were recorded for this clonotype. The J gene is TRBJ1-6, the V gene TRBV4-3; D uncertain. The CDR3 runs to 18 residues. From germline, CDR1 is LGHNA and CDR2 YSLEER. V gave up 4 bases and J gave up 0 bases, with 16 bases separating them. In nucleotides, the CDR3 is TGCGCCAGCAGCCCACGTTTTTGGGTTAGCTCCTATAATTCACCCCTCCACTTT. It yields the protein CASSPRFWVSSYNSPLHF.

This clonotype was detected a few times. The chain is built from TRBV15 and TRBJ1-1; D not certain. The CDR3 loop spans 17 amino acids. The ends were cut back, 2 bases at V and 4 bases at J, with 20 bases in the middle. CDR1 LNHNV and CDR2 YYDKDF come from the germline V gene (reference sequence). In DNA, the CDR3 is TGTGCCACCAGCAGACCTCCACCGGGCGAATGGAGCACTGAAGCTTTCTTT. Protein product: CATSRPPPGEWSTEAFF.

This clonotype was seen ten or more times. The V gene is TRBV3-1, the J gene TRBJ2-7, with 7 bases lining up with TRBD2. V shed 4 bases and J 4 bases; nucleotides not matched to a gene: 10. The CDR3 has 15 amino acids. Germline loops: CDR1 LGHDT, CDR2 YNNKEL (reference sequence). CDR3 residues: CASSPESTSRYEQYF. The CDR3 bases are TGTGCCAGCAGCCCCGAGTCGACTAGCAGATACGAGCAGTACTTC.

The rearrangement joins TRBV2 to TRBJ2-7; 14 positions match TRBD2. Germline CDR1 and CDR2: SNHLY and FYNNEI. This CDR3 region has 19 residues. J gave up 0 bases and V 6 bases, and 13 bases lay outside the gene matches. In DNA form, the CDR3 reads TGTGCCAGCAGGATGGGTAGGGGACTAGCGGGGGAGGACTCCTACGAGCAGTACTTC. It encodes CASRMGRGLAGEDSYEQYF.

V gene TRBV4-1 combines with J gene TRBJ2-1; D remains ambiguous. The ends were cut back, 1 base at V and 10 bases at J, with 11 bases in the middle. CDR3 length equals 13 residues. CDR1 is MGHRA and CDR2 is YSYEKL in the germline V gene. For the CDR3, the DNA is TGCGCCAGCAGCCAAGCGACCGCTGGCGAGCAGTTCTTC. Translated, it gives CASSQATAGEQFF.

The chain uses TRBV5-1 and TRBJ1-2, with TRBD1 identical over 8 bases. This CDR3 has 15 residues. Trimming removed 4 bases from V and 7 bases from J; junction bases left unmatched: 12. Germline V gene lookup returns CDR1 SGHRS and CDR2 YFSETQ. CDR3 DNA sequence: TGCGCCAGCAGCATCGGGACAGGCGAGACGGGTGGCTACACCTTC. It translates to CASSIGTGETGGYTF.

This clonotype was detected many times. The V and J genes are TRBV2 and TRBJ2-5, with TRBD2 matching 8 bases. Germline V CDR1 and CDR2: SNHLY, FYNNEI. Unmatched junction bases numbered 7, after V lost 2 bases and J lost 5 bases. The CDR3 covers 15 residues. The CDR3 coding sequence is TGTGCCAGCAGTGAACCCCTAGCGGGTGGGGAGACCCAGTACTTC. It encodes CASSEPLAGGETQYF.

In its sample, this clonotype was seen once. The chain employs TRBV5-1 and TRBJ1-2, with a weak D call TRBD1 (5 bases). The CDR3 is 14 amino acids. V lost 5 bases, J lost 5 bases, and 16 bases lay in between. Germline CDR1 reads SGHRS; CDR2 reads YFSETQ. CDR3 DNA: TGCGCCAGCAGGTCCGAGGGGACGATATATGGCTACACCTTC. It encodes CASRSEGTIYGYTF.

This clonotype was seen at least ten times. CDR3 protein: CASSVGGEEGYTF. The CDR3 region has the DNA TGTGCCAGCAGCGTAGGCGGGGAGGAAGGCTACACCTTC. The V and J genes are TRBV9 and TRBJ1-2; D is undetermined. The germline V and J ends were trimmed by 0 bases and 8 bases, with 11 bases remaining between them. CDR3 length: 13 residues. Germline-derived CDR1 and CDR2 are SGDLS and YYNGEE.

The chain recombines TRBV6-5 with TRBJ2-2; tentatively, D is TRBD2 (5 bases). CDR3 length equals 16 residues. V gave up 2 bases and J gave up 6 bases, with 16 bases separating them. In germline, CDR1 is MNHEY, CDR2 SVGAGI. CDR3 coding DNA: TGTGCCAGCAGTTACCCGCTAGCCTTTCCGTCCGGGGAGCTGTTTTTT. Amino acid sequence: CASSYPLAFPSGELFF.

The V call is TRBV15, the J call TRBJ1-2; D is unclear. Per the germline V gene, CDR1 is LNHNV and CDR2 is YYDKDF (reference sequence). The V end was cut by 1 base, the J end by 2 bases, with 5 bases between. The CDR3 covers 13 residues. CDR3 DNA sequence: TGTGCCACCAGCAGAGCCGGCAACTATGGCTACACCTTC. Encoded protein: CATSRAGNYGYTF. Complete variable domain (other parts from reference TRBV15 and TRBJ1-2): DAMVIQNPRYQVTQFGKPVTLSCSQTLNHNVMYWYQQKSSQAPKLLFHYYDKDFNNEADTPDNFQSRRPNTSFCFLDIRSPGLGDTAMYLCATSRAGNYGYTFGSGTRLTVV.

This clonotype was seen ten or more times. The CDR3 spells CASTGRDRGSYEQYF. The CDR3 DNA follows: TGTGCCAGCACCGGCCGGGACAGGGGGTCCTACGAGCAGTACTTC. The chain has TRBV28 and TRBJ2-7; 11 bases line up with TRBD1. This CDR3 contains 15 residues. V was pared by 7 bases and J by 1 base, with 6 bases of the junction left unmatched. In germline, CDR1 is MDHEN, CDR2 SYDVKM.

The rearrangement links TRBV15 to TRBJ2-2; the D gene is possibly TRBD2 (5 bases). Trimming took off 8 bases at V and 4 bases at J, with 14 bases between the two ends. CDR1 LNHNV and CDR2 YYDKDF come from the germline V gene (reference sequence). The CDR3 is made up of 14 amino acids. CDR3: CATGAGGSTGELFF. The CDR3 coding sequence is TGTGCCACCGGCGCCGGAGGTAGCACCGGGGAGCTGTTTTTT. The variable domain in full, completed from reference TRBV15 and TRBJ2-2, reads DAMVIQNPRYQVTQFGKPVTLSCSQTLNHNVMYWYQQKSSQAPKLLFHYYDKDFNNEADTPDNFQSRRPNTSFCFLDIRSPGLGDTAMYLCATGAGGSTGELFFGEGSRLTVL.

This clonotype has at least ten counts. This chain connects TRBV28 to TRBJ1-2; D remains unclear. The CDR3 is 12 residues long. V lost 6 bases, J lost 5 bases, and 10 bases lay in between. CDR1 is MDHEN and CDR2 is SYDVKM in the germline V gene. Here the CDR3 reads CASRGFWYGYTF. As DNA, the CDR3 is TGTGCCAGCAGGGGCTTTTGGTATGGCTACACCTTC.

As for this clonotype: One junction end disagrees with the germline gene, perhaps due to a read error. The chain combines TRBV19 with TRBJ1-5; the D is unclear. The CDR3 contains 14 residues. Germline CDR1 LNHDA, CDR2 SQIVND (reference sequence). In nucleotides, the CDR3 is TGTGCCAGTAGTGTAGATGGGTACGGTCAGCCCCAGCATTTT. It specifies CASSVDGYGQPQHF. The entire variable domain, with the rest obtained from reference TRBV19 and TRBJ1-5, is as follows: DGGITQSPKYLFRKEGQNVTLSCEQNLNHDAMYWYRQDPGQGLRLIYYSQIVNDFQKGDIAEGYSVSREKKESFPLTVTSAQKNPTAFYLCASSVDGYGQPQHFGDGTRLSIL.

This clonotype occurred many times. The J gene is TRBJ2-7, the V gene TRBV7-6; D is perhaps TRBD2 (5 bases). The ends were cut back, 1 base at V and 2 bases at J, with 12 bases in the middle. Germline assignment: CDR1 SGHVS and CDR2 FNYEAQ. The CDR3 totals 15 residues. The CDR3 spells CASSLVGEGPYEQYF. In DNA form, the CDR3 reads TGTGCCAGCAGCTTAGTCGGGGAAGGACCCTACGAGCAGTACTTC.

This clonotype was recorded at least ten times. V and J are TRBV20-1 and TRBJ2-1; 12 bases are a match to TRBD2. The CDR3 has 18 residues. V lost 0 bases and J lost 4; bases outside the gene matches: 10. Germline loops: CDR1 DFQATT, CDR2 SNEGSKA (reference sequence). CDR3 protein: CSARDLQRTSGAYNEQFF. CDR3 coding DNA: TGCAGTGCTAGAGATTTACAACGGACTAGCGGGGCTTACAATGAGCAGTTCTTC.

Many counts were recorded for this clonotype. The V call is TRBV5-1, the J call TRBJ2-7, with D perhaps being TRBD1 or TRBD2 (5 bases each). The CDR3 extends over 14 amino acids. The germline V and J ends were trimmed by 1 base and 0 bases, with 8 bases remaining between them. CDR1 SGHRS and CDR2 YFSETQ come from the germline V gene. The CDR3 is CASSLQGVSYEQYF. DNA for the CDR3: TGCGCCAGCAGCTTGCAGGGAGTCTCCTACGAGCAGTACTTC.

The table lists this clonotype with many counts. The CDR3 protein is CASSLLGGVVGSYEQYF. CDR3 nucleotides: TGTGCCAGCAGCTTATTGGGGGGCGTGGTGGGCTCCTACGAGCAGTACTTC. The rearrangement uses TRBV11-2 and TRBJ2-7, with D perhaps TRBD1 or TRBD2 (6 bases each). Per the germline V gene, CDR1 is SGHAT and CDR2 is FQNNGV. Trimming cost V 2 bases and J 0 bases, with 17 bases left between them. The CDR3 spans 17 residues.

This clonotype was observed a single time. A much larger clone differs from this one at a single base, so this may be a read error. This chain joins TRBV6-1 and TRBJ2-5, with 8 nucleotides matching TRBD1. Germline CDR1 MNHNS, CDR2 SASEGT. V was clipped by 10 bases and J by 5 bases; unmatched bases: 12. The CDR3 runs 14 residues. The CDR3 bases are TGTGCCAACACCCCGGACAGGGCGGACGAGACCCAGTACTTC. Translated: CANTPDRADETQYF.

This chain uses TRBV27 with TRBJ2-5; 11 bases agree with TRBD2. The CDR3 contains 20 residues. In germline, CDR1 is MNHEY, CDR2 SMNVEV (reference sequence). V was pared by 4 bases and J by 7 bases, with 23 bases of the junction left unmatched. In nucleotides, the CDR3 is TGTGCCAGCAGTTCACTCACCCCAATCGGGACTAGCGGTAGGCAACTGACCCAGTACTTC. Translated: CASSSLTPIGTSGRQLTQYF.

This chain uses TRBV4-3 with TRBJ1-4; D possibly corresponds to TRBD1 (6 bases). Looked up from germline, CDR1 is LGHNA and CDR2 is YSLEER. There are 21 residues in the CDR3. Trimming left V 0 bases short and J 0 bases short, with 23 bases between. The CDR3 region has the DNA TGCGCCAGCAGCCAAGATTGGGGGGGGGACACTTACCTTCCAACTAATGAAAAACTGTTTTTT. It codes for CASSQDWGGDTYLPTNEKLFF.